The subject of this entry is one T cell receptor beta chain. Antigen: not known. This specimen belongs to a study of T-cell reconstitution after alpha-beta-depleted transplantation in children. The CDR3 has 17 residues. The J segment lost 8 bases and the V segment lost 0 bases, leaving 7 bases of the junction unmatched. Germline values: CDR1 SGHRS, CDR2 YFSETQ. Overall study results and limits: Hyperexpanded clones declined; after one year, newly produced T cells mostly supplied diversity. After transplant, at about two months, alpha-beta T cells were reportedly derived from several hundred expanded graft clones. Recipient T cells and thymic progenitors that survived gave rise to the high TCRbeta diversity observed at day 60 in some patients.

As it was prepared, the TCRbeta library received unique molecular identifiers. Each CDR3 protein is one row after TCRdb ran MiXCR on the PCR reads. The data contain 900,000 or so distinct CDR3 sequences, less than 20% of them singletons. This sequence was found in a male patient aged 5 to 17 who had a stem cell transplant for acute lymphoblastic leukemia, so the T cells may come from the graft donor. The genes are TRBV5-1 and TRBJ2-1; TRBD2 matches at 14 bases. Sequencing was performed on PBMCs, mostly from graft donor cells, taken 360 days after TCRalphabeta/CD19-depleted stem cell transplant. This CDR3 is CASSLGLAGGGADEQFF. CDR3 nucleotide sequence: TGCGCCAGCAGCTTGGGACTAGCGGGAGGGGGGGCCGATGAGCAGTTCTTC.